A single sample gave rise to the 18 T cell receptor beta chains below, sequenced in a study of Ad26.COV2.S vaccination and SARS-CoV-2 variants. Stated treatment: some 19 received Ad26.COV2.S at low or high dose, single or two shots; about 5 received placebo; per-sample allocation not given. Sampling was done on day 63 after the first vaccine or placebo injection. The method was immunoSEQ multiplex PCR; TCRdb's version includes in-frame clones alone and lacks a portion of them. The table records 350,000 to 500,000 clones, approximately 90% of them present only once. Here the sequenced sample was peripheral blood, taken in a trial of Ad26.COV2.S vaccine versus placebo. The receptors come from a person between 18 and 59 years old who received the Ad26.COV2.S COVID-19 vaccine or a placebo.

J is TRBJ1-5 and V is TRBV19; no definite D call. V shed 3 bases and J shed 2 bases, with 14 bases lying between them. Germline V CDR1 and CDR2: LNHDA, SQIVND (reference sequence). The length of the CDR3 is 16 residues. The DNA of the CDR3 is TGTGCCAGTAGTATTCCAGGTCTCGGAGGCAATCAGCCCCAGCATTTT. It translates to CASSIPGLGGNQPQHF.

This chain connects TRBV7-2 to TRBJ1-2, with 10 positions matching TRBD1. The CDR3 contains 16 residues. The V segment lost 0 bases and the J segment 8 bases; nucleotides outside the gene matches: 9. Germline CDR1 SGHTA, CDR2 FQGNSA. CDR3 region: CASSLARGQGYKGYTF. Here the CDR3 DNA reads TGTGCCAGCAGCTTAGCGAGGGGACAGGGGTATAAAGGCTACACCTTC.

The V call is TRBV6-5, the J call TRBJ2-1; 7 nucleotides align to TRBD2. V shed 10 bases, J shed 5 bases, and the junction held 11 bases outside the gene matches. This CDR3 region has 14 residues. The germline V gene has CDR1 MNHEY and CDR2 SVGAGI. CDR3 DNA sequence: TGTGCCACATCCAGTCGCGGGAGAGACAATGAGCAGTTCTTC. It specifies CATSSRGRDNEQFF.

The chain combines TRBV6-6 with TRBJ2-7, with TRBD2 matching over 7 bases. Germline CDR1 is MNHNY and CDR2 is SVGAGI (reference sequence). The CDR3 runs 17 residues. With V trimmed by 5 bases and J by 11 bases, 24 bases remained unmatched. This CDR3 reads CASSPRSGLRDYPLEYF. Here the CDR3 DNA reads TGTGCCAGCAGTCCTAGGAGCGGATTACGGGACTACCCCCTCGAGTACTTC.

The V and J genes are TRBV6-5 and TRBJ1-3; TRBD1 agrees at 8 bases. Looked up from germline, CDR1 is MNHEY and CDR2 is SVGAGI. J was trimmed by 3 bases and V by 6 bases; bases with no gene match: 7. CDR3 length: 15 amino acids. Here the CDR3 reads CASSRQGKGGNTIYF. The CDR3 nucleotides read TGTGCCAGCAGCCGACAGGGGAAGGGTGGAAACACCATATATTTT.

The V gene is TRBV6-5, the J gene TRBJ2-7; D may be TRBD1 or TRBD2 (6 bases each). Germline-derived CDR1 and CDR2 are MNHEY and SVGAGI. The V end lost 10 bases, the J end lost 5 bases, and 24 bases lay between the germline ends. This CDR3 comprises 15 residues. The CDR3 nucleotides are TGTGCCACCAACCTGGTGGGGGGCGCATCCAACGAGCAGTACTTC. Protein product: CATNLVGGASNEQYF.

A single count supports this clone. The genes are TRBV7-9 and TRBJ2-6, with D possibly matching TRBD1 (6 bases). V was pared by 5 bases and J by 4 bases, with 18 bases between. Germline V gene lookup returns CDR1 SEHNR and CDR2 FQNEAQ (reference sequence). This CDR3 is built from 17 residues. CDR3 residues: CASSPGPLRGGANVLTF. In DNA form, the CDR3 reads TGTGCCAGCAGCCCGGGACCCCTGAGGGGGGGGGCCAACGTCCTGACTTTC.

This chain links TRBV5-1 with TRBJ2-1, with D uncertain. Deletions cut 0 bases from V and 4 bases from J, with 11 bases between. Germline values: CDR1 SGHRS, CDR2 YFSETQ. This CDR3 has 15 amino acids. This CDR3 reads CASSLEQNGYNEQFF. The CDR3 DNA follows: TGCGCCAGCAGCTTGGAACAGAACGGTTACAATGAGCAGTTCTTC.

The V and J genes are TRBV7-2 and TRBJ1-5, with D unresolved. V gave up 1 base and J gave up 9 bases, with 13 bases separating them. Germline CDR1 and CDR2: SGHTA and FQGNSA. The CDR3 is 14 residues long. The CDR3 here is CASSLEGGPRPQHF. The CDR3 coding sequence is TGTGCCAGCAGCTTAGAAGGAGGGCCCCGGCCCCAGCATTTT.

This chain uses TRBV6-6 with TRBJ2-1; 12 nucleotides line up with TRBD2. In germline, CDR1 is MNHNY, CDR2 SVGAGI (reference sequence). V dropped 8 bases and J dropped 8; count of bases not matched to a gene: 7. This CDR3 contains 14 residues. CDR3 protein: CASQTSGRADEQFF. The DNA of the CDR3 is TGTGCCAGCCAGACTAGCGGGAGAGCCGATGAGCAGTTCTTC.

This chain links TRBV6-5 with TRBJ1-6; D might be TRBD1 (6 bases). V was shortened by 0 bases and J by 8 bases, with 11 bases between the two germline ends. CDR1 is MNHEY and CDR2 is SVGAGI in the germline V gene. The length of the CDR3 is 15 residues. CDR3 in amino acids: CASSYSQSGDSPLHF. CDR3 nucleotide sequence: TGTGCCAGCAGTTACTCCCAGTCAGGGGATTCACCCCTCCACTTT.

The genes are TRBV7-2 and TRBJ1-1; D is possibly TRBD1 (6 bases). CDR1 is SGHTA and CDR2 is FQGNSA in the germline V gene. The CDR3 is made up of 14 amino acids. Between the trimmed V and J ends, which lost 4 bases and 6 bases, there was a span of 15 bases. This chain's CDR3 is CASSSQGGRSEAFF. The CDR3 DNA sequence: TGTGCCAGCAGCTCACAGGGTGGCAGGTCTGAAGCTTTCTTT.

The chain is built from TRBV10-3 and TRBJ2-1, with 15 bases aligning to TRBD2. Germline values: CDR1 ENHRY, CDR2 SYGVKD. This CDR3 contains 17 residues. Trimming took 9 bases from V and 1 from J; bases not matched to a gene: 7. This CDR3 reads CAITGTSGRTSYNEQFF. CDR3 coding DNA: TGTGCCATAACCGGGACTAGCGGGAGGACTTCCTACAATGAGCAGTTCTTC.

The chain couples TRBV3-1 (or the pseudogene TRBV3-2) to TRBJ1-5; D is possibly TRBD1 (5 bases). Trimming cost V 0 bases and J 2 bases, with 14 bases left between them. CDR1 and CDR2 from the germline V gene are LGHDT and YNNKEL (reference sequence). This CDR3 region has 17 residues. The CDR3 DNA sequence: TGTGCCAGCAGCCAAGATTCCGGGACGGACGGCAATCAGCCCCAGCATTTT. It encodes CASSQDSGTDGNQPQHF.

The CDR3 coding sequence is TGTGCCAGCAGCTTAGAGGGTCTCTACCAAGAGACCCAGTACTTC. Protein: CASSLEGLYQETQYF. V usage is TRBV7-9 and J usage is TRBJ2-5; D unresolved. Trimming stripped 1 base from V and 0 bases from J, with 9 bases between. CDR1 and CDR2 (germline): SEHNR, FQNEAQ (reference sequence). The CDR3 consists of 15 residues.

CDR3 region: CASSRGLYNEQFF. In DNA, the CDR3 is TGTGCCAGCAGCCGGGGACTATACAATGAGCAGTTCTTC. The V gene is TRBV7-2, the J gene TRBJ2-1; 7 bases are a match to TRBD2. Unmatched junction bases numbered 2, after V lost 5 bases and J lost 4 bases. This CDR3 contains 13 residues. Germline CDR1 SGHTA, CDR2 FQGNSA. Combining the CDR3 with reference TRBV7-2 and TRBJ2-1 gives the whole variable domain GAGVSQSPSNKVTEKGKDVELRCDPISGHTALYWYRQSLGQGLEFLIYFQGNSAPDKSGLPSDRFSAERTGGSVSTLTIQRTQQEDSAVYLCASSRGLYNEQFFGPGTRLTVL.

This clone was picked up a small number of times. The chain joins TRBV27 to TRBJ2-2; D uncertain. Germline CDR1 MNHEY, CDR2 SMNVEV (reference sequence). The CDR3 is 13 residues long. V was pared by 3 bases and J by 7 bases, with 9 bases between. The CDR3 DNA reads as TGTGCCAGCAGTTTTTCAGGAAACGGGGAGCTGTTTTTT. It translates to CASSFSGNGELFF.

The chain uses TRBV5-1 and TRBJ2-7, with 8 bases matching TRBD1. The CDR3 extends over 16 amino acids. CDR1 SGHRS and CDR2 YFSETQ come from the germline V gene. The J segment lost 5 bases and the V segment lost 0 bases, leaving 10 bases of the junction unmatched. The CDR3 is CASSLAFRTGMNEQYF. The CDR3 region has the DNA TGCGCCAGCAGCTTGGCTTTCCGGACAGGGATGAACGAGCAGTACTTC.